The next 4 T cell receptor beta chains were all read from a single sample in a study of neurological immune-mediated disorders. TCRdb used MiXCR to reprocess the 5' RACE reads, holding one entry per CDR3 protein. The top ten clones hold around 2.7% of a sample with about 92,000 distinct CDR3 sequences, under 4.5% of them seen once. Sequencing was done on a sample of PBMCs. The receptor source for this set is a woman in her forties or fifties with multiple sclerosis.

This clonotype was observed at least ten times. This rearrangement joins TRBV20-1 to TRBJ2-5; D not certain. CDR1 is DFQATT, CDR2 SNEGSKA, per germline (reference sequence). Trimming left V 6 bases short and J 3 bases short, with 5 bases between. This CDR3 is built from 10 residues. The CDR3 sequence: CSAEKETQYF. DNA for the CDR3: TGCAGTGCCGAAAAAGAGACCCAGTACTTC.

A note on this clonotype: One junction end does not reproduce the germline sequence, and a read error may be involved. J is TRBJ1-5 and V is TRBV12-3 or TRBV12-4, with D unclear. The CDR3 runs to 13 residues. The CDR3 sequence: CASSLDQNKTQNF. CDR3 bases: TGTGCCAGCAGTTTAGACCAAAATAAGACCCAGAATTTT.

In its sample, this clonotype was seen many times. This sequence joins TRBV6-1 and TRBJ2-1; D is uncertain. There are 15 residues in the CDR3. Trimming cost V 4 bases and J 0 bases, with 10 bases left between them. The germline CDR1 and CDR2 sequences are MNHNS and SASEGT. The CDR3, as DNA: TGTGCCAGCAGTGGGACCCCCTACTCCTACAATGAGCAGTTCTTC. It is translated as CASSGTPYSYNEQFF.

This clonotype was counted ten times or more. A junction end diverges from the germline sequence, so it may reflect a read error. The CDR3 DNA follows: TGTGCTAGCAGACGCGGGGGGCCGGGGGAGACCCAGTACTTC. Translating gives CASRRGGPGETQYF. The chain employs TRBV7-7 and TRBJ2-5, with 8 bases fitting TRBD2. The CDR3 runs to 14 residues. The V gene's germline CDR1 is SSHAT and CDR2 FNYEAQ (reference sequence).